This is a list of T cell receptor beta chains from one sample in a study of beta chain features in type 1 diabetes. Measured with immunoSEQ multiplex PCR; TCRdb has only the in-frame clones, and not every one. The sample shows roughly 450,000 clones, 11% to 15% of them seen only once. The source material was naive CD4+ T cells from blood. These receptors were taken from a man in his thirties or forties in good health. Each CDR3 is given with its conserved first and last residue. The order of the fields is clone size, V gene, J gene, D gene, CDR3 DNA, CDR3 protein. The D gene is left open where the match is weak. Where a row states a size, it is once, few, many or the class of an expanded clone; other rows omit it.

>-|TRBV7-2|TRBJ2-7|-
TGTGCCAGCAGCTTACAGGGGTTGGGTGAGTCCTACGAGCAGTACTTC
CASSLQGLGESYEQYF
>few|TRBV18|TRBJ2-2|-
TGTGCCAGCTCGCAGGGGTCCGGGGAGCTGTTTTTT
CASSQGSGELFF
>-|TRBV7-2|TRBJ1-5|-
TGTGCCAGCAGCTTAGTCGACAGCCTCAATCAGCCCCAGCATTTT
CASSLVDSLNQPQHF
>-|TRBV29-1|TRBJ2-2|-
TGCAGCGTTGGCCAGCCCGACACCGGGGAGCTGTTTTTT
CSVGQPDTGELFF
>few|TRBV29-1|TRBJ1-1|-
TGCAGCGTAGACAGTGAAGCTTTCTTT
CSVDSEAFF
>-|TRBV4-3|TRBJ2-1|-
TGCGCCAGCAGCTTGAAGGTGAATGAGCAGTTCTTC
CASSLKVNEQFF
>-|TRBV10-3|TRBJ2-1|-
TGTGCCATCAGTGGGGGCACAGACAATGAGCAGTTCTTC
CAISGGTDNEQFF
>-|TRBV9|TRBJ1-5|-
TGTGCCAGCAGCGTAGATGGGACGAGAAATCAGCCCCAGCATTTT
CASSVDGTRNQPQHF
>few|TRBV28|TRBJ2-2|-
TGTGCCAGTATCTCCGGGACTGGGAGTCTTGCCGGGGAGCTGTTTTTT
CASISGTGSLAGELFF
>-|TRBV14|TRBJ1-2|TRBD1
TGTGCCAGCAGCCAGAATAGTAGGGGGCGCGAGTATGGCTACACCTTC
CASSQNSRGREYGYTF
>-|TRBV27|TRBJ2-1|-
TGTGCCAGCAGTTATTACAATGAGCAGTTCTTC
CASSYYNEQFF
>-|TRBV7-2|TRBJ2-5|-
TGTGCCAGCAGCTATGGGTCGGAGACCCAGTACTTC
CASSYGSETQYF
>few|TRBV7-9|TRBJ1-1|-
TGTGCCAGCAGTCCGGGGTTGAGTGCTGAAGCTTTCTTT
CASSPGLSAEAFF
>-|TRBV5-1|TRBJ2-7|TRBD1
TGCGCCAGCAGCCTAGACAGGGGCGGGTACGAGCAGTACTTC
CASSLDRGGYEQYF
>-|TRBV12-5|TRBJ2-1|-
TGTGCTAGTGGTCTCCGGGACACCCGATACAATGAGCAGTTCTTC
CASGLRDTRYNEQFF
>-|TRBV4-3|TRBJ2-5|TRBD1
TGCGCCAGCAGCCAACAAGTCGGACAGGGACAAGAGACCCAGTACTTC
CASSQQVGQGQETQYF
>-|TRBV9|TRBJ2-5|-
TGTGCCAGCAGCGAGGGAGAAGGGAATGGGGAGACCCAGTACTTC
CASSEGEGNGETQYF
>-|TRBV11-2|TRBJ2-2|-
TGTGCCAGCAGCCCGATATCCGGGCCGAACACCGGGGAGCTGTTTTTT
CASSPISGPNTGELFF
>-|TRBV6-6|TRBJ1-6|-
TGTGCCAGCACTTTCCTGGCTGAGGATTCACCCCTCCACTTT
CASTFLAEDSPLHF
>-|TRBV30|TRBJ1-5|-
TGTGCCTGGAGTGTGGATGGGAATCAGCCCCAGCATTTT
CAWSVDGNQPQHF
>-|TRBV19|TRBJ1-2|-
TGTGCCAGTAGAAGACAGGACGGCTACACCTTC
CASRRQDGYTF
>once|TRBV4-2|TRBJ2-7|-
TGTGCCAGCAGCCAAGATGGGTACGAGCAGTACTTC
CASSQDGYEQYF
>-|TRBV6-5|TRBJ1-5|-
TGTGCCAGCAGTTACTCCGGGAGAAATCAGCCCCAGCATTTT
CASSYSGRNQPQHF
>-|TRBV4-3|TRBJ2-7|-
TGCGCCAGCAGCCTCAATATAGCGCGGGAGCAGTACTTC
CASSLNIAREQYF
>once|TRBV6-5|TRBJ1-1|-
TGTGCCAGCAGGCGTGGCATGAACACTGAAGCTTTCTTT
CASRRGMNTEAFF
>-|TRBV19|TRBJ2-1|-
TGTGCCAGTAGTAAGCCTTTGGGGGAGCAGTTCTTC
CASSKPLGEQFF
>-|TRBV18|TRBJ2-3|TRBD2
TGTGCCAGCTCGGCTAGCGGGACCACAGATACGCAGTATTTT
CASSASGTTDTQYF
>-|TRBV7-6|TRBJ1-6|-
TGTGCCAGCAGCGACAGGAATGGCTCACCCCTCCACTTT
CASSDRNGSPLHF
>-|TRBV4-2|TRBJ2-5|TRBD2
TGTGCCAGCAGCCAAGACCTACGGACTAGCGGGAGAGAGACCCAGTACTTC
CASSQDLRTSGRETQYF
>few|TRBV2|TRBJ2-4|-
TGTGCCAGCAGTGAATATGTAGGGCTTTTTGGCTTC
CASSEYVGLFGF
>-|TRBV21-1|TRBJ2-1|-
TGTGCCAGCAGCAAAGCCCAGGACGGGGATGAGCAGTTCTTC
CASSKAQDGDEQFF
>-|TRBV6-5|TRBJ2-7|-
TGTGCCAGCAGTTACCTCGGTAGCAGCTCCTACGAGCAGTACTTC
CASSYLGSSSYEQYF
>-|TRBV4-2|TRBJ2-3|TRBD2
TGTGCCAGCAGCCAAGCTAGCGGGAGCACAGATACGCAGTATTTT
CASSQASGSTDTQYF
>-|TRBV11-3|TRBJ2-1|-
TGTGCCAGCAGCTTAGTAGGACCATACAATGAGCAGTTCTTC
CASSLVGPYNEQFF
>few|TRBV7-3|TRBJ2-6|-
TGTGCCAGCAGCTTAGACAGGTCTGGGGCCAACGTCCTGACTTTC
CASSLDRSGANVLTF
>few|TRBV5-1|TRBJ2-2|-
TGCGCCAGCAGCCAGGACAGGAACACCGGGGAGCTGTTTTTT
CASSQDRNTGELFF
>-|TRBV7-2|TRBJ2-1|TRBD1
TGTGCCAGCAGATCCGGGACAGGGGTCAATGAGCAGTTCTTC
CASRSGTGVNEQFF
>few|TRBV30|TRBJ1-2|-
TGTGCCTGGAGTGGTAGACGGGTTCGCCCGCACTATGGCTACACCTTC
CAWSGRRVRPHYGYTF
>few|TRBV7-2|TRBJ2-5|-
TGTGCCAGCAGCTTTATAGGGGAGACCCAGTACTTC
CASSFIGETQYF
>-|TRBV20-1|TRBJ2-5|-
TGCAGTGGCGTCCAAGAGACCCAGTACTTC
CSGVQETQYF
>-|TRBV7-2|TRBJ1-2|-
TGTGCCAGCAGCTTAGTGGGCCCGGACGGCTATGGCTACACCTTC
CASSLVGPDGYGYTF
>-|TRBV7-2|TRBJ2-4|-
TGTGCCAGCAGCCCCACCCGGGGTGCCAAAAACATTCAGTACTTC
CASSPTRGAKNIQYF
>few|TRBV13|TRBJ2-3|-
TGTGCCAGCAGCTTACACCCGGGACCAACGCAGTATTTT
CASSLHPGPTQYF
>-|TRBV27|TRBJ1-2|TRBD1
TGTGCCAGCATGTTTCAGGGGGCCTTTAACTATGGCTACACCTTC
CASMFQGAFNYGYTF
>few|TRBV13|TRBJ1-1|-
TGTGCCAGCAGCAGTTACAGCCTAATGAACACTGAAGCTTTCTTT
CASSSYSLMNTEAFF
>-|TRBV9|TRBJ2-6|-
TGTGCCAGCAGCTGGGACCCGACCGGGGCCAACGTCCTGACTTTC
CASSWDPTGANVLTF
>-|TRBV4-3|TRBJ1-5|-
TGCGCCAGCAGCCAAGATATCCAGGGTCAGCCCCAGCATTTT
CASSQDIQGQPQHF
>-|TRBV7-9|TRBJ1-2|TRBD1
TGTGCCAGCAGCTTTAAAGGACAGGCCAACGTGAACTATGGCTACACCTTC
CASSFKGQANVNYGYTF
>few|TRBV5-4|TRBJ2-1|-
TGTGCCAGCAGCTTGTGGGAGGATATTTTAAATGAGCAGTTCTTC
CASSLWEDILNEQFF
>few|TRBV7-8|TRBJ2-1|TRBD2
TGTGCCAGCAGCTCGGACCCCAATCTAGCGGGAGTATACAATGAGCAGTTCTTC
CASSSDPNLAGVYNEQFF
>few|TRBV7-2|TRBJ1-5|TRBD1
TGTGCCAGCAGCCAGCTCGACAGGGGGCTTCAGCCCCAGCATTTT
CASSQLDRGLQPQHF
>few|TRBV7-2|TRBJ2-5|-
TGTGCCAGCAGCTTAGATAGTAGTTTCGAGACCCAGTACTTC
CASSLDSSFETQYF
>few|TRBV7-9|TRBJ1-4|TRBD1
TGTGCCAGCAGCCCCGGGACAGGGGTTCGGGCTAATGAAAAACTGTTTTTT
CASSPGTGVRANEKLFF
>-|TRBV5-1|TRBJ2-7|-
TGCGCCAGCAGCTTCGATGGGACCCGCTCCTACGAGCAGTACTTC
CASSFDGTRSYEQYF
>-|TRBV5-1|TRBJ2-5|-
TGCGCCAGCAGCTTGGGTTCTCAGCGGACCCAGTACTTC
CASSLGSQRTQYF